These 30 T cell receptor beta chains were sequenced from one sample in a study of cytomegalovirus exposure and HLA in healthy donors. PCR involved 60 Vbeta and 13 Jbeta primers. The data were produced by immunoSEQ multiplex PCR, yet TCRdb's version contains in-frame clones alone and is incomplete. The repertoire consists of around 190,000 clones, with around 80% occurring once and the leading ten covering over 1.5%. Sequences were obtained from PBMCs. These TCRs come from a man aged 35 to 55 in good health and CMV-seropositive.

V gene TRBV12-5 combines with J gene TRBJ2-7; D perhaps matches TRBD2 (5 bases). Trimming took off 1 base at V and 1 base at J, with 5 bases between the two ends. Germline assignment: CDR1 LGHNT and CDR2 FRNRAP. The CDR3 is made up of 13 amino acids. CDR3 DNA sequence: TGTGCTAGTGGTTTGGGAGGGTCCTACGAGCAGTACTTC. This translates into CASGLGGSYEQYF. Supplemented by reference TRBV12-5 and TRBJ2-7, the full variable domain reads DARVTQTPRHKVTEMGQEVTMRCQPILGHNTVFWYRQTMMQGLELLAYFRNRAPLDDSGMPKDRFSAEMPDATLATLKIQPSEPRDSAVYFCASGLGGSYEQYFGPGTRLTVT.

The gene calls are TRBV30 and TRBJ2-2; no reliable D call. The V and J ends lost 4 bases and 1 base respectively, with 7 bases between them. This CDR3 has 13 residues. Germline values: CDR1 GTSNPN, CDR2 SVGIG (reference sequence). The chain's CDR3 is CAWTRRNTGELFF. In DNA, the CDR3 is TGTGCCTGGACCCGCAGGAACACCGGGGAGCTGTTTTTT.

The rearrangement joins TRBV5-4 to TRBJ2-3; TRBD2 agrees at 13 bases. The CDR3 totals 16 residues. Per the germline V gene, CDR1 is SGHNT and CDR2 is YYREEE (reference sequence). V was clipped by 3 bases and J by 4 bases; unmatched bases: 5. In DNA, the CDR3 is TGTGCCAGCAGCTACTTGACTAGCGGGAGGTCAGATACGCAGTATTTT. Amino acid sequence: CASSYLTSGRSDTQYF.

This chain joins TRBV11-3 and TRBJ2-1, with a tentative D call TRBD1 (6 bases). Looked up from germline, CDR1 is SGHNT and CDR2 is YENEEA. This CDR3 is 15 amino acids long. Trimming took 1 base from V and 8 from J, leaving 15 bases between them. CDR3 nucleotides: TGTGCCAGCAGCTTAGGAACAGGGAGTTTCGATGAGCAGTTCTTC. Translation: CASSLGTGSFDEQFF. The full variable domain, with the rest looked up from reference TRBV11-3 and TRBJ2-1, is EAGVVQSPRYKIIEKKQPVAFWCNPISGHNTLYWYLQNLGQGPELLIRYENEEAVDDSQLPKDRFSAERLKGVDSTLKIQPAELGDSAVYLCASSLGTGSFDEQFFGPGTRLTVL.

V gene TRBV10-1 combines with J gene TRBJ2-1, with TRBD1 matching over 9 bases. Germline V CDR1 and CDR2: WNHNN, SYGVQD (reference sequence). CDR3 length: 17 residues. V shed 3 bases and J 9 bases; nucleotides not matched to a gene: 15. As DNA, the CDR3 is TGCGCCAGCAGTGACTCCTACAGGGGGCTTAGGGGCGGTGAGCAGTTCTTC. It translates to CASSDSYRGLRGGEQFF.

The V gene is TRBV4-2, the J gene TRBJ1-2; no reliable D call. CDR1 and CDR2 (germline): LGHNA, YNFKEQ. The ends were cut back, 0 bases at V and 5 bases at J, with 13 bases in the middle. The CDR3 covers 15 residues. The chain's CDR3 is CASSQEPRFTYGYTF. CDR3 sequence (DNA): TGTGCCAGCAGCCAAGAACCTAGGTTCACATATGGCTACACCTTC.

Of note for this clone: The identical CDR3 is also encoded by other nucleotide sequences in the sample. The V and J genes are TRBV5-4 and TRBJ1-1, with TRBD1 identical over 9 bases. With 4 bases clipped from V and 11 bases from J, the junction kept 3 bases outside the gene matches. The CDR3 is 11 residues long. Germline V gene lookup returns CDR1 SGHNT and CDR2 YYREEE (reference sequence). CDR3 loop: CASSPGQGAFF. Written as DNA, the CDR3 is TGTGCCAGCAGCCCTGGACAGGGGGCTTTCTTT.

As concerns this clone: A read error may account for a junction end that differs from germline. The V call is TRBV28, the J call TRBJ1-2; D gene unclear. CDR1 is MDHEN, CDR2 SYDVKM, per germline. This CDR3 has 10 amino acids. CDR3 sequence: CASSFGRLSF. The CDR3, as DNA: TGTGCCAGCAGTTTCGGTCGTCTCTCCTTC.

V and J are TRBV7-2 and TRBJ2-5, with 9 positions matching TRBD1. CDR3 length: 15 residues. The V gene end was trimmed by 1 base and the J gene end by 0 bases; junction bases not matched to a gene: 0. From germline, CDR1 is SGHTA and CDR2 FQGNSA. The CDR3: CASSLGDRDQETQYF. In nucleotides, the CDR3 is TGTGCCAGCAGCTTAGGGGACAGGGACCAAGAGACCCAGTACTTC.

This clone was observed once. The chain carries TRBV27 and TRBJ1-5, with D possibly matching TRBD1 (5 bases). Germline lookup yields CDR1 MNHEY and CDR2 SMNVEV (reference sequence). This CDR3 spans 14 amino acids. V lost 3 bases and J lost 1, with 7 bases in between. CDR3 DNA sequence: TGTGCCAGCAGTTTCGGGGGGAGCAATCAGCCCCAGCATTTT. It yields the protein CASSFGGSNQPQHF.

Turning to this clone: The sample has other DNA sequences that encode this CDR3 too. The chain carries TRBV5-1 and TRBJ2-5; D call uncertain. Deletions cut 0 bases from V and 3 bases from J, with 6 bases between. The length of the CDR3 is 13 residues. CDR1 and CDR2 from the germline V gene are SGHRS and YFSETQ. The CDR3 is CASSLGAEETQYF. The DNA for the CDR3 is TGCGCCAGCAGCTTGGGGGCTGAAGAGACCCAGTACTTC.

This sequence joins TRBV4-3 and TRBJ2-1; TRBD1 matches 11 bases. The CDR3 length is 16 residues. The V segment lost 0 bases and the J segment 6 bases; nucleotides outside the gene matches: 4. Germline-derived CDR1 and CDR2 are LGHNA and YSLEER. The CDR3 DNA is TGCGCCAGCAGCCAAGATTGGGACAGGGGGTTCAATGAGCAGTTCTTC. The encoded protein is CASSQDWDRGFNEQFF.

This chain connects TRBV14 to TRBJ1-2; 7 positions agree with TRBD1. With V trimmed by 4 bases and J by 3 bases, 11 bases remained unmatched. Germline loops: CDR1 SGHDN, CDR2 FVKESK. The CDR3 covers 16 residues. This CDR3 is CASSPVEGAPYYGYTF. Here the CDR3 DNA reads TGTGCCAGCAGCCCGGTGGAGGGGGCCCCTTACTATGGCTACACCTTC.

The gene calls are TRBV5-1 and TRBJ2-4; D possibly corresponds to TRBD1 (5 bases). CDR3 length: 13 amino acids. The germline V gene encodes CDR1 SGHRS and CDR2 YFSETQ. V was pared by 0 bases and J by 8 bases, with 9 bases between. In DNA form, the CDR3 reads TGCGCCAGCAGCTTGGGTCCCAGGGACATTCAGTACTTC. Translated: CASSLGPRDIQYF. Drawing the rest from reference TRBV5-1 and TRBJ2-4, the complete variable domain is KAGVTQTPRYLIKTRGQQVTLSCSPISGHRSVSWYQQTPGQGLQFLFEYFSETQRNKGNFPGRFSGRQFSNSRSEMNVSTLELGDSALYLCASSLGPRDIQYFGAGTRLSVL.

The rearrangement joins TRBV11-2 to TRBJ1-5; 8 bases align to TRBD1. The CDR3 has 13 residues. The junction had 2 bases not matched to a gene; V was cut back by 4 bases and J by 6 bases. Per the germline V gene, CDR1 is SGHAT and CDR2 is FQNNGV. The DNA of the CDR3 is TGTGCCAGCAGCTCACAGGGGGGTCAGCCCCAGCATTTT. Translated, it gives CASSSQGGQPQHF.

The chain recombines TRBV18 with TRBJ1-2; D unclear. Germline V gene sequence: CDR1 KGHSH, CDR2 LQKENI. This CDR3 spans 13 amino acids. The V end was cut by 2 bases, the J end by 4 bases, with 8 bases between. CDR3 residues: CASSPGALYGYTF. The CDR3 region has the DNA TGTGCCAGCTCACCAGGAGCACTCTATGGCTACACCTTC.

The chain carries TRBV7-2 and TRBJ1-1, with D perhaps matching TRBD1 (5 bases). This CDR3 is 12 amino acids long. V gave up 6 bases and J gave up 8 bases, with 13 bases separating them. Germline CDR1 and CDR2: SGHTA and FQGNSA. The CDR3 protein is CASRRGSWEAFF. CDR3 nucleotide sequence: TGTGCCAGCAGGCGGGGGAGTTGGGAAGCTTTCTTT. The full variable domain, its missing parts supplied by reference TRBV7-2 and TRBJ1-1, is GAGVSQSPSNKVTEKGKDVELRCDPISGHTALYWYRQSLGQGLEFLIYFQGNSAPDKSGLPSDRFSAERTGGSVSTLTIQRTQQEDSAVYLCASRRGSWEAFFGQGTRLTVV.

This sequence joins TRBV6-6 and TRBJ2-2, with 7 bases lining up with TRBD2. The J segment lost 10 bases and the V segment lost 6 bases, leaving 5 bases of the junction unmatched. The CDR3 has 12 amino acids. Germline V gene data show CDR1 as MNHNY and CDR2 as SVGAGI (reference sequence). The CDR3, as DNA: TGTGCCAGCAGCCCTCTAGCGGAGGAGCTGTTTTTT. Protein product: CASSPLAEELFF.

Regarding this clone: A read error may account for a junction end that differs from germline. V usage is TRBV6-5 and J usage is TRBJ2-6, with TRBD1 matching over 7 bases. Germline V gene data show CDR1 as MNHEY and CDR2 as SVGAGI. CDR3 length equals 15 residues. CDR3 sequence (DNA): TGTGCCAGCAGTTATAGGGGGCCTGGGGCCAACGGCCTGACTTTC. Protein product: CASSYRGPGANGLTF.

The chain has TRBV5-1 and TRBJ2-3, with TRBD1 identical over 7 bases. In germline, CDR1 is SGHRS, CDR2 YFSETQ. Germline trimming cut 4 bases from V and 0 bases from J; bases unmatched to any gene: 11. The CDR3 loop spans 17 amino acids. The CDR3 loop is CASSLRTGSLSTDTQYF. The CDR3 coding sequence is TGCGCCAGCAGCCTTCGGACAGGATCCCTTAGCACAGATACGCAGTATTTT. Complete variable domain (other parts from reference TRBV5-1 and TRBJ2-3): KAGVTQTPRYLIKTRGQQVTLSCSPISGHRSVSWYQQTPGQGLQFLFEYFSETQRNKGNFPGRFSGRQFSNSRSEMNVSTLELGDSALYLCASSLRTGSLSTDTQYFGPGTRLTVL.

This clone was detected only once. CDR3 DNA: TGTGCCAGCGCCGGGTCTAGCACAGATACGCAGTATTTT. Protein: CASAGSSTDTQYF. The genes are TRBV6-6 and TRBJ2-3, with unresolved D. Trimming left V 8 bases short and J 0 bases short, with 9 bases between. There are 13 residues in the CDR3. The germline gives CDR1 MNHNY, CDR2 SVGAGI (reference sequence).

The chain carries TRBV7-2 and TRBJ1-1, with a weak D call TRBD1 (5 bases). V lost 2 bases, J lost 5 bases, and 15 bases lay in between. The V gene's germline CDR1 is SGHTA and CDR2 FQGNSA. The CDR3 covers 15 residues. CDR3 in DNA: TGTGCCAGCAGCTTATGGGGCCTACAGGTGACTGAAGCTTTCTTT. It yields the protein CASSLWGLQVTEAFF.

This chain uses TRBV7-9 with TRBJ1-1, with a weak D call TRBD1 (5 bases). The CDR3 loop spans 13 amino acids. Germline V gives CDR1 SEHNR, CDR2 FQNEAQ (reference sequence). Trimming left V 5 bases short and J 3 bases short, with 10 bases between. Here the CDR3 reads CASSADRYTEAFF. The DNA of the CDR3 is TGTGCCAGCAGCGCCGACAGATACACTGAAGCTTTCTTT.

This clone has only a few counts. The chain carries TRBV6-6 and TRBJ2-7; possibly TRBD1 for D (7 bases). Germline V gene lookup returns CDR1 MNHNY and CDR2 SVGAGI (reference sequence). The CDR3 contains 13 residues. Trimming stripped 8 bases from V and 5 bases from J, with 16 bases between. The CDR3 reads CASGGTVEDEQYF. CDR3 DNA sequence: TGTGCCAGCGGGGGGACAGTAGAGGACGAGCAGTACTTC.

The chain is built from TRBV7-4 and TRBJ2-3, with 9 bases fitting TRBD1. V shed 2 bases, J shed 2 bases, and the junction held 11 bases outside the gene matches. The CDR3 is 18 residues long. Germline V gives CDR1 SGHVT, CDR2 SQSDAQ. CDR3: CASSLPYRTGVNTDTQYF. DNA for the CDR3: TGTGCCAGCAGCTTACCCTACCGGACAGGGGTAAACACAGATACGCAGTATTTT. Based on the CDR3 plus reference TRBV7-4 and TRBJ2-3, the full variable domain is GAGVSQSPRYKVAKRGRDVALRCDSISGHVTLYWYRQTLGQGSEVLTYSQSDAQRDKSGRPSGRFSAERPERSVSTLKIQRTEQGDSAVYLCASSLPYRTGVNTDTQYFGPGTRLTVL.

V gene TRBV5-6 combines with J gene TRBJ1-1; D remains ambiguous. V lost 4 bases and J 4 bases, leaving 14 bases between the germline ends. From germline, CDR1 is SGHDT and CDR2 YYEEEE. The CDR3 sequence is 14 residues long. CDR3 sequence (DNA): TGTGCCAGCAGCCCGCGAGTTCACGGCACTGAAGCTTTCTTT. It specifies CASSPRVHGTEAFF.

The chain links TRBV2 to TRBJ2-5; 10 bases are a match to TRBD2. Germline V gene data show CDR1 as SNHLY and CDR2 as FYNNEI. This CDR3 comprises 14 residues. V was clipped by 6 bases and J by 5 bases; unmatched bases: 6. The CDR3 sequence is CASRVAGGGETQYF. In DNA form, the CDR3 reads TGTGCCAGCAGGGTAGCGGGAGGTGGGGAGACCCAGTACTTC.

The genes are TRBV7-9 and TRBJ2-7; 7 bases fit TRBD2. Germline lookup yields CDR1 SEHNR and CDR2 FQNEAQ (reference sequence). V shed 0 bases and J 6 bases; nucleotides not matched to a gene: 11. CDR3 size: 16 residues. CDR3 sequence (DNA): TGTGCCAGCAGCTTAGCGGGAGGGCCGACTGAAGCCGAGCAGTACTTC. Translation gives CASSLAGGPTEAEQYF.

With regard to this clone: Other DNA sequences in this sample translate to the same CDR3. The rearrangement uses TRBV30 and TRBJ1-1; D remains unclear. Germline V lookup: CDR1 GTSNPN, CDR2 SVGIG (reference sequence). V gave up 0 bases and J gave up 1 base, with 6 bases separating them. The CDR3 length is 13 residues. CDR3 DNA sequence: TGTGCCTGGAGTGTGACAAGGAACACTGAAGCTTTCTTT. Translation: CAWSVTRNTEAFF.

The genes are TRBV6-6 and TRBJ2-1; the D is unclear. The CDR3 has 13 residues. Trimming shortened V by 4 bases and J by 6 bases, and 10 bases separated the two germline ends. Germline CDR1 and CDR2: MNHNY and SVGAGI (reference sequence). The chain's CDR3 is CASSSSRVNEQFF. The CDR3, as DNA: TGTGCCAGCAGTTCCTCTCGCGTCAATGAGCAGTTCTTC.